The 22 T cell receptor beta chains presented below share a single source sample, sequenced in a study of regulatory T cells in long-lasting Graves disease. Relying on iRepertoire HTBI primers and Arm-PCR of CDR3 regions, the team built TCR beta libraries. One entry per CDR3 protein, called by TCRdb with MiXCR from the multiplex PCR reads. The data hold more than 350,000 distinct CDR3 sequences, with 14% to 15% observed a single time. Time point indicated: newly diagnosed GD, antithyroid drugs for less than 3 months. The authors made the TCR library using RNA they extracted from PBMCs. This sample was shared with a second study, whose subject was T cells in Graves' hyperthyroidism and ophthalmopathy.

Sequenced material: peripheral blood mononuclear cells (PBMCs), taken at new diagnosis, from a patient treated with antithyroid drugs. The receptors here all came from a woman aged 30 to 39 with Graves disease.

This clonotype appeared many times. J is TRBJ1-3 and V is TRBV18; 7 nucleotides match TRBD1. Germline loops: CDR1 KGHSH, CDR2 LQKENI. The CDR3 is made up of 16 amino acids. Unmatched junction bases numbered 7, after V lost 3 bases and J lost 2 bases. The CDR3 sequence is CASSPTGSSTGNTIYF. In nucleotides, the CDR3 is TGTGCCAGCTCACCGACAGGGAGCTCGACTGGAAACACCATATATTTT.

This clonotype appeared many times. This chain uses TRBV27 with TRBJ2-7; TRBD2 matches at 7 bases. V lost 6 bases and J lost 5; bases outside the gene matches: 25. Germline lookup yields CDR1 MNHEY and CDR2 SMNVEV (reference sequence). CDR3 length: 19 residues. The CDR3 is CASSRKPPRLADVPDEQYF. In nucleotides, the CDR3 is TGTGCCAGCAGCAGAAAACCCCCCCGTCTAGCGGACGTTCCCGACGAGCAGTACTTC.

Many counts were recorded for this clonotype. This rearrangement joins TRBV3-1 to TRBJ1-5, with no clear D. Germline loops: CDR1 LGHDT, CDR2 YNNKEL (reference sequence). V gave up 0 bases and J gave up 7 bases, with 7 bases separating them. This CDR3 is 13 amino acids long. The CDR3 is CASSQDLGQPQHF. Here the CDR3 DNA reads TGTGCCAGCAGCCAAGATCTTGGACAGCCCCAGCATTTT.

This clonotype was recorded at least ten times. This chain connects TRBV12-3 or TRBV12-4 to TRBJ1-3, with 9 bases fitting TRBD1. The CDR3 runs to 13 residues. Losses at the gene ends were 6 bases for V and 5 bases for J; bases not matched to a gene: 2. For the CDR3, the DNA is TGTGCCAGCAGCGGACAGGGGAGAAACACCATATATTTT. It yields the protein CASSGQGRNTIYF.

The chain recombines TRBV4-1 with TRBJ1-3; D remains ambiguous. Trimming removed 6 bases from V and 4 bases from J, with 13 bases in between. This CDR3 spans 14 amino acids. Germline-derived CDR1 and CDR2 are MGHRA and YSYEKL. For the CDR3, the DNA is TGCGCCAGCAGACCAAGTAGTCTCGGAAACACCATATATTTT. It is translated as CASRPSSLGNTIYF.

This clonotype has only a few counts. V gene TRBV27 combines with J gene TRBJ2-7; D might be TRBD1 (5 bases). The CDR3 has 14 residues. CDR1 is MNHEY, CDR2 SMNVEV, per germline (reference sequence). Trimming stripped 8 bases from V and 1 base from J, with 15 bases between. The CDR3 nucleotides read TGTGCCAGCCGGATGGGGCGGATTTCCTACGAGCAGTACTTC. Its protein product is CASRMGRISYEQYF.

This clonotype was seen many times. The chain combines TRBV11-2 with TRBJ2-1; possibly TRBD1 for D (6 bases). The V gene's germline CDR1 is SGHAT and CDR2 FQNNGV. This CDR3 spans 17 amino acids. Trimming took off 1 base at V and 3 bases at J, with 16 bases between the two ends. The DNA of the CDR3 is TGTGCCAGCAGCTTAGGAGCAGGACAGAGCTTCTACAATGAGCAGTTCTTC. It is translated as CASSLGAGQSFYNEQFF.

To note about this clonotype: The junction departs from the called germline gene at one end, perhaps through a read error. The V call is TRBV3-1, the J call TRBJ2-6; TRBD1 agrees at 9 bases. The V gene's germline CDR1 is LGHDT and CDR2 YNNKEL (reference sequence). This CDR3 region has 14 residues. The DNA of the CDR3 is TGTGCCAGCAGCAACCTACAGGGGGCAAACGTCCTGACTTTC. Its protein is CASSNLQGANVLTF.

Here the CDR3 reads CASSEKGWDNNEQFF. As DNA, the CDR3 is TGTGCCAGCAGTGAAAAAGGTTGGGATAACAATGAGCAGTTCTTC. The rearrangement uses TRBV6-1 and TRBJ2-1; D not certain. From germline, CDR1 is MNHNS and CDR2 SASEGT. The ends were cut back, 2 bases at V and 5 bases at J, with 13 bases in the middle. The CDR3 is 15 residues long.

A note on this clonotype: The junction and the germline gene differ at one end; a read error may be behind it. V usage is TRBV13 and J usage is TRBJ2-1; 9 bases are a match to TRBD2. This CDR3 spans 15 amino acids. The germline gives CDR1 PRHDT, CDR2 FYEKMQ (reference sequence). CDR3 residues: CASSLGLAGPLEQFF. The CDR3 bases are TGTGCCAGCAGTTTAGGTCTAGCGGGACCCCTCGAGCAGTTCTTC.

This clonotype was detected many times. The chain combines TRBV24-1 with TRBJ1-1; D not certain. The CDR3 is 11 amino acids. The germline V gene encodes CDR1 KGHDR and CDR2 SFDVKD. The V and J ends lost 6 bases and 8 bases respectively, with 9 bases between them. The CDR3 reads CATSFGHEAFF. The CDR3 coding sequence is TGTGCCACCAGTTTCGGGCACGAAGCTTTCTTT.

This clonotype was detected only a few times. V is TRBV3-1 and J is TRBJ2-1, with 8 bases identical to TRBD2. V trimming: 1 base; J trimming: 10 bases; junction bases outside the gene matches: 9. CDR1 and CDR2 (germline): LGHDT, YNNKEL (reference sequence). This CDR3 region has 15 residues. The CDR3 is CASSQGPAGEEEQFF. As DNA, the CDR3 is TGTGCCAGCAGCCAAGGACCAGCGGGAGAGGAAGAGCAGTTCTTC.

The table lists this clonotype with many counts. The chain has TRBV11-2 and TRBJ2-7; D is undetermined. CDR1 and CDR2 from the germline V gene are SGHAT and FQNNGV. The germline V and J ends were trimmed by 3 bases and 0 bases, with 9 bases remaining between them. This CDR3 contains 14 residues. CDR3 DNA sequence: TGTGCCAGCAGCTTGGACGGAACCTCCTACGAGCAGTACTTC. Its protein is CASSLDGTSYEQYF.

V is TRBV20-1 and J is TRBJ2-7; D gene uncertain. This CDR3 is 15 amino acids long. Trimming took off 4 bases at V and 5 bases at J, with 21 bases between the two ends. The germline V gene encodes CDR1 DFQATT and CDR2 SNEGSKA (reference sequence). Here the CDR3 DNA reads TGCAGTGCTACCCGATCCTCTAGTTATTTCGACGAGCAGTACTTC. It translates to CSATRSSSYFDEQYF.

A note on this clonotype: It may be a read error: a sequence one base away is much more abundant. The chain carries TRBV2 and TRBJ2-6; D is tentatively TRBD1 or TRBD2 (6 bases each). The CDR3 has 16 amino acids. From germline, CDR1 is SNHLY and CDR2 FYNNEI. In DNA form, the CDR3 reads TGTGCCAGCAGTGAACAGGGGAGGTCCGGGGCCGACGTCCTGACTTTC. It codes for CASSEQGRSGADVLTF.

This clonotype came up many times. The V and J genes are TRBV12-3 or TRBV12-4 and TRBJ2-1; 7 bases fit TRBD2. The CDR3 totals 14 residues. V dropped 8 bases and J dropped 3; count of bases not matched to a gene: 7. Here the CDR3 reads CASALLASYNEQFF. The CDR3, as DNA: TGTGCCAGCGCCCTACTAGCGAGCTACAATGAGCAGTTCTTC.

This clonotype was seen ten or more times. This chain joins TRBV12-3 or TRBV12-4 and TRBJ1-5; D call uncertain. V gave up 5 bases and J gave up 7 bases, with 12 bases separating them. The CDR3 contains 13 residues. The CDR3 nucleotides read TGTGCCAGCAGTGACGCATATTACCAGCCCCAGCATTTT. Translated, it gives CASSDAYYQPQHF.

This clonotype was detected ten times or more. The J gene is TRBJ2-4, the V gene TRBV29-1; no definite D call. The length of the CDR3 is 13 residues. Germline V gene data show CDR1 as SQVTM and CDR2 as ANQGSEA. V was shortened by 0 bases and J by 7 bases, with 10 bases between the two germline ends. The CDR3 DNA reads TGCAGCGTTGAAGACCCTACAGTGAACATTCAGTACTTC. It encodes CSVEDPTVNIQYF.

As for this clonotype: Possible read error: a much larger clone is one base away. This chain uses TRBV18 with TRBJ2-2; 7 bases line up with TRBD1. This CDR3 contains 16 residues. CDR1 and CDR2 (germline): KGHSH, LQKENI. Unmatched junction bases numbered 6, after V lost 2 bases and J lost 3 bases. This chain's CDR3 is CASSPDGQADTGELFF. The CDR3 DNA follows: TGTGCCAGCTCACCAGATGGACAGGCAGACACCGGGGAGCTGTTTTTT.

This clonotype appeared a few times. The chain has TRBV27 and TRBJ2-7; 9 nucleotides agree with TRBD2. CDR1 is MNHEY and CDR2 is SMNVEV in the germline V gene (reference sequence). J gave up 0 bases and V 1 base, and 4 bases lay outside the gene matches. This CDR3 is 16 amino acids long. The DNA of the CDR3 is TGTGCCAGCAGTTTATGGCCTAGCGGGGACTCCTACGAGCAGTACTTC. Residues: CASSLWPSGDSYEQYF.

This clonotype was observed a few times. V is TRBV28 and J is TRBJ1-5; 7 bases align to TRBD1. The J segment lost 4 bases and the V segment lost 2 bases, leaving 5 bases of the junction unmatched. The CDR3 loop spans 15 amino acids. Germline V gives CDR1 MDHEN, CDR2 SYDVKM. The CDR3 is CASSLIWGQNQPQHF. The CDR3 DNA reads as TGTGCCAGCAGTTTAATTTGGGGACAGAATCAGCCCCAGCATTTT.

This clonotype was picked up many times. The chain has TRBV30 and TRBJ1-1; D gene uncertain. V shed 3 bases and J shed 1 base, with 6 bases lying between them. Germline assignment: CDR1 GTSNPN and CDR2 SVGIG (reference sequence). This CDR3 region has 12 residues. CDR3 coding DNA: TGTGCCTGGAGATCCGGGAACACTGAAGCTTTCTTT. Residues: CAWRSGNTEAFF.